Shown below are 17 T cell receptor beta chains from a single sample sequenced in a study of regulatory T cells in long-lasting Graves disease. Indicated time point: persistent/refractory GD, antithyroid drugs over 5 years with positive TRAb. With RNA extracted from PBMCs as input, the TCR library was made. Arm-PCR with iRepertoire HTBI primers amplified the CDR3 regions for these TCR beta libraries. TCRdb re-analysed the multiplex PCR reads in MiXCR, keeping a single row per CDR3 protein. The repertoire consists of a few hundred thousand distinct CDR3 sequences, with approximately 23% occurring once and the leading ten covering approximately 28%. The input for sequencing was peripheral blood mononuclear cells (PBMCs), taken when the disease was refractory, from a patient treated with antithyroid drugs. The receptors shown here come from a woman aged 40 to 50 with Graves disease.

This clonotype was detected many times. The V and J genes are TRBV12-3 or TRBV12-4 and TRBJ1-1; D perhaps matches TRBD1 (6 bases). V was clipped by 6 bases and J by 5 bases, with 13 bases between them. CDR3 length: 13 amino acids. CDR3 coding DNA: TGTGCCAGCAGACCGACAGGCGGAACTGAAGCTTTCTTT. Translation: CASRPTGGTEAFF.

This clonotype was observed a single time. The gene calls are TRBV10-3 and TRBJ2-3; 7 nucleotides agree with TRBD2. CDR3 length: 14 amino acids. Germline assignment: CDR1 ENHRY and CDR2 SYGVKD. V was pared by 6 bases and J by 2 bases, with 5 bases of the junction left unmatched. CDR3 bases: TGTGCCATCAGCCTAGCGGAAATCACAGATACGCAGTATTTT. As protein: CAISLAEITDTQYF.

V is TRBV6-9 and J is TRBJ2-1; 7 bases line up with TRBD2. CDR1 MNHGY and CDR2 SVAAGI come from the germline V gene. V lost 3 bases to trimming and J lost 8 bases; unmatched junction nucleotides: 19. This CDR3 has 18 amino acids. The CDR3 nucleotides read TGTGCCAGCAGTTACTCTGATCGCGAGTATAGCGGGTGGGATGAGCAGTTCTTC. Its translation: CASSYSDREYSGWDEQFF.

This clonotype has just a few counts. This chain uses TRBV3-1 with TRBJ2-2, with 7 bases fitting TRBD2. The trim removed 3 bases at V and 4 bases at J, leaving 2 bases unmatched. This CDR3 has 14 residues. CDR1 and CDR2 (germline): LGHDT, YNNKEL (reference sequence). CDR3 amino acids: CASSQGGSTGELFF. The DNA of the CDR3 is TGTGCCAGCAGCCAGGGAGGGTCCACCGGGGAGCTGTTTTTT.

The chain is built from TRBV11-2 and TRBJ2-2, with 12 bases aligning to TRBD2. The CDR3 sequence is 15 residues long. V trimming: 7 bases; J trimming: 4 bases; junction bases outside the gene matches: 4. Germline V lookup: CDR1 SGHAT, CDR2 FQNNGV. The CDR3 sequence: CASTTLAGGTGELFF. DNA for the CDR3: TGTGCCAGCACCACACTAGCGGGAGGCACCGGGGAGCTGTTTTTT.

This clonotype was seen only a few times. This CDR3 is CASRAGTPVEQYF. In nucleotides, the CDR3 is TGCGCCAGCAGAGCCGGGACTCCCGTAGAGCAGTACTTC. The genes are TRBV10-2 and TRBJ2-7; tentatively, D is TRBD2 (6 bases). The CDR3 covers 13 residues. Germline values: CDR1 WSHSY, CDR2 SAAADI. Trimming cost V 6 bases and J 7 bases, with 16 bases left between them.

The chain links TRBV20-1 to TRBJ2-7; TRBD2 matches at 11 bases. Trimming took 3 bases from V and 6 from J; bases not matched to a gene: 10. The CDR3 runs to 15 residues. CDR1 is DFQATT, CDR2 SNEGSKA, per germline (reference sequence). Here the CDR3 reads CSARGSSGRIIEQYF. CDR3 DNA sequence: TGCAGTGCTAGGGGATCTAGCGGGAGGATCATCGAGCAGTACTTC.

This chain joins TRBV6-9 and TRBJ2-3, with 9 bases that match TRBD1. The CDR3 consists of 12 residues. Per the germline V gene, CDR1 is MNHGY and CDR2 is SVAAGI. In DNA form, the CDR3 reads TGTCCCCGGACAGGGGCTACAGATACGCAGTATTTT. Protein: CPRTGATDTQYF.

On this clonotype: The conserved phenylalanine or tryptophan is not found at the CDR3 terminus, so this likely reflects a read error. The chain is built from TRBV6-2 or TRBV6-3 and TRBJ2-5, with 11 nucleotides matching TRBD1. The CDR3 length is 15 residues. Germline assignment: CDR1 MNHEY and CDR2 SVGEGT. The ends lost 6 bases at V and 5 bases at J; junction bases unmatched: 8. CDR3 nucleotides: TGTGCCAGCAGCCTCGGGACAGGGGGGTTGGAGACCCAGTACCTC. Translated, it gives CASSLGTGGLETQYL.

V and J are TRBV7-9 and TRBJ1-1; D is unresolved. Trimming left V 5 bases short and J 5 bases short, with 18 bases between. The CDR3 extends over 15 amino acids. CDR1 SEHNR and CDR2 FQNEAQ come from the germline V gene (reference sequence). As DNA, the CDR3 is TGTGCCAGCAGCCCTAACGGCGGGGTTCTGACTGAAGCTTTCTTT. Translating gives CASSPNGGVLTEAFF.

This sequence joins TRBV24-1 and TRBJ2-1; TRBD2 matches at 13 bases. With V trimmed by 3 bases and J by 6 bases, 4 bases remained unmatched. CDR3 length: 16 amino acids. The germline gives CDR1 KGHDR, CDR2 SFDVKD. CDR3 DNA sequence: TGTGCCACCAGTGATCAACGGACTAGCGGGAGCAATGAGCAGTTCTTC. Translated: CATSDQRTSGSNEQFF.

J is TRBJ2-1 and V is TRBV7-9; D is perhaps TRBD2 (6 bases). CDR1 is SEHNR and CDR2 is FQNEAQ in the germline V gene (reference sequence). With 2 bases removed from V and 10 bases from J, the gap between germline ends came to 15 bases. This CDR3 spans 14 amino acids. Here the CDR3 reads CASSLSAGPGEQFF. The CDR3, as DNA: TGTGCCAGCAGCTTATCGGCGGGGCCCGGGGAGCAGTTCTTC. Full variable domain (remainder filled in from reference TRBV7-9 and TRBJ2-1): DTGVSQNPRHKITKRGQNVTFRCDPISEHNRLYWYRQTLGQGPEFLTYFQNEAQLEKSRLLSDRFSAERPKGSFSTLEIQRTEQGDSAMYLCASSLSAGPGEQFFGPGTRLTVL.

Concerning this clonotype: A much larger clone sits a single nucleotide away, making a read error possible. The chain has TRBV6-5 and TRBJ1-4; 8 bases line up with TRBD1. This CDR3 has 14 amino acids. With V trimmed by 4 bases and J by 6 bases, 4 bases remained unmatched. Germline V lookup: CDR1 MNHEY, CDR2 SVGAGI. The CDR3 reads CASSSDRVDEKLFF. Here the CDR3 DNA reads TGTGCCAGCAGTTCGGACAGGGTTGATGAAAAACTGTTTTTT.

V usage is TRBV29-1 and J usage is TRBJ2-7, with D possibly matching TRBD1 (5 bases). The V and J ends lost 4 bases and 0 bases respectively, with 16 bases between them. CDR3 size: 15 residues. CDR1 and CDR2 from the germline V gene are SQVTM and ANQGSEA. As DNA, the CDR3 is TGCAGCGTTGCCAGGGCCTCTGGGCGCTCCTACGAGCAGTACTTC. The encoded protein is CSVARASGRSYEQYF.

There are a few counts of this clonotype. The rearrangement links TRBV19 to TRBJ1-4; a possible D gene is TRBD1 (5 bases). Germline-derived CDR1 and CDR2 are LNHDA and SQIVND (reference sequence). V was pared by 3 bases and J by 12 bases, with 11 bases between. The length of the CDR3 is 12 residues. The CDR3 nucleotides are TGTGCCAGTAGTATGGGGACGACCGAACTGTTTTTT. Translating it yields CASSMGTTELFF.

This clonotype was seen only a few times. The chain combines TRBV9 with TRBJ2-5; D gene uncertain. This CDR3 is built from 14 residues. Trimming removed 0 bases at V and 2 bases at J, with 8 bases between. Germline V gene lookup returns CDR1 SGDLS and CDR2 YYNGEE. The CDR3 reads CASSVGARQETQYF. The CDR3 coding sequence is TGTGCCAGCAGCGTAGGGGCTAGACAAGAGACCCAGTACTTC.

This clonotype has a handful of counts. This sequence joins TRBV19 and TRBJ1-1; D gene ambiguous. Trimming left V 3 bases short and J 0 bases short, with 11 bases between. Looked up from germline, CDR1 is LNHDA and CDR2 is SQIVND (reference sequence). This CDR3 spans 15 amino acids. This CDR3 is CASSIWVRVNTEAFF. In nucleotides, the CDR3 is TGTGCCAGTAGTATTTGGGTTCGGGTGAACACTGAAGCTTTCTTT.